This passage covers 30 T cell receptor beta chains from one sample sequenced in a study of siplizumab effects on memory and regulatory T cells. Only in-frame clones appear in the TCRdb table, and some are missing; sequencing was by immunoSEQ multiplex PCR. The sample yields 90,000 to 130,000 clones, around 90% seen once. Material for sequencing was CD4+ T cells sorted from blood. These receptor sequences come from a human donor in good health.

V is TRBV19 and J is TRBJ2-5; D is undetermined. CDR1 LNHDA and CDR2 SQIVND come from the germline V gene (reference sequence). The CDR3 is 13 residues long. The V end lost 2 bases, the J end lost 2 bases, and 6 bases lay between the germline ends. CDR3: CASSIMIQETQYF. The CDR3 coding sequence is TGTGCCAGTAGTATAATGATTCAAGAGACCCAGTACTTC.

This chain links TRBV5-1 with TRBJ1-5; no firm D call. Trimming pared 0 bases from V and 5 bases from J, leaving 15 bases between. The CDR3 loop spans 16 amino acids. CDR1 and CDR2 from the germline V gene are SGHRS and YFSETQ. The CDR3 here is CASSLDLGLGDQPQHF. In DNA, the CDR3 is TGCGCCAGCAGCTTGGATTTGGGATTAGGCGATCAGCCCCAGCATTTT.

The chain uses TRBV9 and TRBJ1-1; D uncertain. Germline values: CDR1 SGDLS, CDR2 YYNGEE. Trimming shortened V by 0 bases and J by 1 base, and 7 bases separated the two germline ends. The CDR3 runs to 14 residues. CDR3 bases: TGTGCCAGCAGCGTAGCTACATGGAACACTGAAGCTTTCTTT. It specifies CASSVATWNTEAFF. The full variable domain, in which reference TRBV9 and TRBJ1-1 provide the parts outside the CDR3, is DSGVTQTPKHLITATGQRVTLRCSPRSGDLSVYWYQQSLDQGLQFLIQYYNGEERAKGNILERFSAQQFPDLHSELNLSSLELGDSALYFCASSVATWNTEAFFGQGTRLTVV.

The rearrangement links TRBV5-6 to TRBJ2-7; 12 bases line up with TRBD2. V was clipped by 5 bases and J by 7 bases; unmatched bases: 10. Germline CDR1 is SGHDT and CDR2 is YYEEEE. The CDR3 totals 15 residues. In DNA form, the CDR3 reads TGTGCCAGCAGTCTTGGAGGACTAGCGGGACGGGAGCAGTACTTC. Translating it yields CASSLGGLAGREQYF.

The V gene is TRBV6-6, the J gene TRBJ1-2, with D unclear. The CDR3 consists of 12 residues. V lost 5 bases and J lost 3, with 7 bases in between. The V gene's germline CDR1 is MNHNY and CDR2 SVGAGI (reference sequence). The CDR3 reads CASSHKDYGYTF. DNA for the CDR3: TGTGCCAGCAGTCATAAGGACTATGGCTACACCTTC.

Details on this clone: One junction end disagrees with the germline gene, perhaps due to a read error. In the same sample, other DNA sequences code for this CDR3. The chain employs TRBV12-5 and TRBJ2-7, with 7 bases lining up with TRBD2. This CDR3 spans 15 amino acids. The germline CDR1 and CDR2 sequences are LGHNT and FRNRAP. CDR3 sequence (DNA): TGTGCTAGCGGTTTGGTCTTGGGAGGGATCGGCGAGCAGTACTTC. It encodes CASGLVLGGIGEQYF.

This rearrangement joins TRBV27 to TRBJ2-7, with 9 bases aligning to TRBD2. Losses at the gene ends were 11 bases for V and 2 bases for J; bases not matched to a gene: 10. The CDR3 totals 14 residues. Germline lookup yields CDR1 MNHEY and CDR2 SMNVEV (reference sequence). CDR3 in DNA: TGTGCCCTACCTGGCGGGGGGGGCGCCTACGAGCAGTACTTC. This sequence encodes CALPGGGGAYEQYF.

The rearrangement uses TRBV5-1 and TRBJ2-7, with D unclear. The CDR3 loop spans 12 amino acids. CDR1 is SGHRS and CDR2 is YFSETQ in the germline V gene. V lost 3 bases to trimming and J lost 0 bases, with 4 bases between them. The CDR3 DNA sequence: TGCGCCAGCAGCTCGGACTCCTACGAGCAGTACTTC. Residues: CASSSDSYEQYF.

The chain couples TRBV6-1 to TRBJ2-1, with TRBD2 matching over 12 bases. The junction had 6 bases not matched to a gene; V was cut back by 4 bases and J by 14 bases. Germline V lookup: CDR1 MNHNS, CDR2 SASEGT. The CDR3 is made up of 13 amino acids. The CDR3 loop reads CASSGTSGVRKFF. The DNA for the CDR3 is TGTGCCAGCAGTGGGACTAGCGGGGTGAGGAAGTTCTTC.

The gene calls are TRBV28 and TRBJ2-5, with D perhaps TRBD1 (5 bases). This CDR3 spans 18 amino acids. Germline values: CDR1 MDHEN, CDR2 SYDVKM. V lost 1 base to trimming and J lost 0 bases, with 18 bases between them. In nucleotides, the CDR3 is TGTGCCAGCAGTTTATCCCCTCTATGGGGCTCACACCAAGAGACCCAGTACTTC. This encodes CASSLSPLWGSHQETQYF.

V gene TRBV6-1 combines with J gene TRBJ2-4; D gene unclear. Between the trimmed V and J ends, which lost 2 bases and 8 bases, there was a span of 13 bases. CDR3 length equals 14 residues. Germline values: CDR1 MNHNS, CDR2 SASEGT. The CDR3 is CASSESHTGDIQYF. The DNA for the CDR3 is TGTGCCAGCAGTGAATCCCATACTGGGGACATTCAGTACTTC.

The rearrangement uses TRBV2 and TRBJ2-5; the D gene is possibly TRBD2 (7 bases). The DNA end is more similar to TRBJ2-7, so the J call may be wrong. The CDR3 runs 14 residues. The germline V gene has CDR1 SNHLY and CDR2 FYNNEI. The CDR3 sequence is CASRDYKGGGEQYF. The CDR3 DNA reads TGTGCCAGCAGGGATTACAAGGGAGGGGGCGAGCAGTACTTC.

V is TRBV7-8 and J is TRBJ2-7, with 14 bases matching TRBD2. Germline CDR1 SGHVS, CDR2 FQNEAQ. V dropped 3 bases and J dropped 2; count of bases not matched to a gene: 9. The CDR3 has 18 amino acids. DNA for the CDR3: TGTGCCAGCAGCTTGCGCCTTGGGACTAGCGGGGGCACCTACGAGCAGTACTTC. Its translation is CASSLRLGTSGGTYEQYF.

J is TRBJ2-7 and V is TRBV6-5; D may be TRBD2 (6 bases). The CDR3 length is 14 residues. Per the germline V gene, CDR1 is MNHEY and CDR2 is SVGAGI. Trimming stripped 4 bases from V and 3 bases from J, with 13 bases between. The DNA for the CDR3 is TGTGCCAGCAGTTTTGCTAGCGCATACTACGAGCAGTACTTC. This gives the protein CASSFASAYYEQYF.

The chain recombines TRBV4-1 with TRBJ2-2; TRBD1 aligns across 12 bases. Germline lookup yields CDR1 MGHRA and CDR2 YSYEKL. V shed 4 bases and J 7 bases; nucleotides not matched to a gene: 4. The CDR3 contains 15 residues. The CDR3 protein is CASSRGTGGSGELFF. CDR3 in DNA: TGCGCCAGCAGCCGAGGGACAGGGGGCAGCGGGGAGCTGTTTTTT.

The V gene is TRBV7-2, the J gene TRBJ1-5; D perhaps matches TRBD1 (6 bases). The V gene lost 5 bases and the J gene lost 3 bases, with 11 bases spanning the gap. The CDR3 covers 14 residues. CDR1 is SGHTA and CDR2 is FQGNSA in the germline V gene. The CDR3 nucleotides read TGTGCCAGCAGCGGCCGGGACACCAATCAGCCCCAGCATTTT. As protein: CASSGRDTNQPQHF.

This clone was counted only a few times. V is TRBV4-2 and J is TRBJ2-1; 9 positions agree with TRBD2. Unmatched junction bases numbered 5, after V lost 0 bases and J lost 5 bases. The CDR3 totals 16 residues. Germline CDR1 reads LGHNA; CDR2 reads YNFKEQ. CDR3 DNA sequence: TGTGCCAGCAGCCAAGATCCCAGCGGGGGGAACAATGAGCAGTTCTTC. It specifies CASSQDPSGGNNEQFF.

The table lists this clone with a count of one. The rearrangement links TRBV28 to TRBJ2-7; tentatively, D is TRBD1 (6 bases). Germline CDR1 and CDR2: MDHEN and SYDVKM. The CDR3 covers 14 residues. V was clipped by 6 bases and J by 3 bases, with 15 bases between them. CDR3 residues: CASRNPGHNYEQYF. The DNA for the CDR3 is TGTGCCAGCAGGAACCCGGGACACAACTACGAGCAGTACTTC. The whole variable domain, filled in from reference TRBV28 and TRBJ2-7, reads DVKVTQSSRYLVKRTGEKVFLECVQDMDHENMFWYRQDPGLGLRLIYFSYDVKMKEKGDIPEGYSVSREKKERFSLILESASTNQTSMYLCASRNPGHNYEQYFGPGTRLTVT.

This clone was observed a few times. The chain joins TRBV18 to TRBJ2-7; the D is unclear. The germline CDR1 and CDR2 sequences are KGHSH and LQKENI. This CDR3 spans 13 amino acids. V was cut by 3 bases and J by 2 bases, with 8 bases left in between. The CDR3 spells CASSPAAAYEQYF. Here the CDR3 DNA reads TGTGCCAGCTCACCCGCCGCGGCCTACGAGCAGTACTTC.

This clone was found a few times. CDR3 loop: CASTLDSFYGYTF. The CDR3 nucleotides are TGTGCCAGTACCCTGGACAGTTTCTATGGCTACACCTTC. This chain joins TRBV19 and TRBJ1-2; D perhaps matches TRBD1 (6 bases). The CDR3 runs 13 residues. Germline V gene data show CDR1 as LNHDA and CDR2 as SQIVND (reference sequence). Deletions cut 7 bases from V and 4 bases from J, with 13 bases between.

The J gene is TRBJ1-5, the V gene TRBV7-8, with D perhaps TRBD1 (5 bases). Germline values: CDR1 SGHVS, CDR2 FQNEAQ. The V end lost 2 bases, the J end lost 0 bases, and 11 bases lay between the germline ends. The CDR3 consists of 16 residues. In nucleotides, the CDR3 is TGTGCCAGCAGCTTAATCGGGACGTCTAGCAATCAGCCCCAGCATTTT. Residues: CASSLIGTSSNQPQHF.

This clone was seen just once. The V gene is TRBV2, the J gene TRBJ1-1, with D perhaps matching TRBD1 (5 bases). The CDR3 runs to 14 residues. Trimming pared 5 bases from V and 1 base from J, leaving 11 bases between. Germline V gene lookup returns CDR1 SNHLY and CDR2 FYNNEI. CDR3 loop: CASSQSQGNTEAFF. In DNA form, the CDR3 reads TGTGCCAGCAGTCAATCTCAGGGGAACACTGAAGCTTTCTTT. Full variable domain (outside the CDR3, taken from reference TRBV2 and TRBJ1-1): EPEVTQTPSHQVTQMGQEVILRCVPISNHLYFYWYRQILGQKVEFLVSFYNNEISEKSEIFDDQFSVERPDGSNFTLKIRSTKLEDSAMYFCASSQSQGNTEAFFGQGTRLTVV.

The rearrangement links TRBV4-1 to TRBJ1-5; 7 bases are shared with TRBD1. This CDR3 is built from 15 residues. Germline trimming cut 1 base from V and 7 bases from J; bases unmatched to any gene: 7. Germline CDR1 is MGHRA and CDR2 is YSYEKL. This CDR3 is CASSQGRQGQQPQHF. The CDR3 nucleotides are TGCGCCAGCAGCCAAGGTCGACAGGGTCAACAGCCCCAGCATTTT.

The rearrangement joins TRBV7-2 to TRBJ2-2; no clear D. V was trimmed by 2 bases and J by 6 bases, leaving 7 bases between them. Germline assignment: CDR1 SGHTA and CDR2 FQGNSA. The CDR3 has 13 residues. Here the CDR3 reads CASSLRVAGELFF. CDR3 in DNA: TGTGCCAGCAGCTTAAGGGTGGCCGGGGAGCTGTTTTTT.

The V gene is TRBV29-1, the J gene TRBJ2-3, with no clear D. The CDR3 consists of 13 residues. Looked up from germline, CDR1 is SQVTM and CDR2 is ANQGSEA. V lost 2 bases and J 0 bases, leaving 6 bases between the germline ends. The CDR3 spells CSVELASTDTQYF. The CDR3, as DNA: TGCAGCGTTGAATTGGCTAGCACAGATACGCAGTATTTT.

V gene TRBV6-1 combines with J gene TRBJ1-5; D may be TRBD1 (5 bases). This CDR3 is 14 amino acids long. The V gene's germline CDR1 is MNHNS and CDR2 SASEGT. Trimming pared 7 bases from V and 3 bases from J, leaving 13 bases between. This CDR3 is CASKNTGTNQPQHF. DNA for the CDR3: TGTGCCAGCAAGAACACAGGCACCAATCAGCCCCAGCATTTT.

The rearrangement uses TRBV5-1 and TRBJ1-1; D perhaps matches TRBD1 (5 bases). The CDR3 covers 12 residues. Germline V gene lookup returns CDR1 SGHRS and CDR2 YFSETQ. Trimming pared 4 bases from V and 4 bases from J, leaving 8 bases between. DNA of the CDR3: TGCGCCAGCAGCGAGGGGATCACTGAAGCTTTCTTT. Translation: CASSEGITEAFF.

The table lists this clone with a few counts. The CDR3 nucleotides are TGCGCCAGCAGCGGGGATCGGAGCACTGAAGCTTTCTTT. This sequence encodes CASSGDRSTEAFF. The chain combines TRBV5-1 with TRBJ1-1; D unclear. This CDR3 is built from 13 residues. Germline CDR1 SGHRS, CDR2 YFSETQ. V lost 4 bases and J 4 bases, leaving 11 bases between the germline ends.

V usage is TRBV7-8 and J usage is TRBJ2-3; D remains ambiguous. V was trimmed by 1 base and J by 0 bases, leaving 20 bases between them. The CDR3 length is 19 residues. Per germline, CDR1 SGHVS and CDR2 FQNEAQ. The CDR3 DNA sequence: TGTGCCAGCAGCTTAGTCTATAGGTCCCAGACAACTAGCACAGATACGCAGTATTTT. This gives the protein CASSLVYRSQTTSTDTQYF.

V gene TRBV7-7 combines with J gene TRBJ1-4, with a weak D call TRBD1 (5 bases). This CDR3 contains 17 residues. Germline-derived CDR1 and CDR2 are SSHAT and FNYEAQ (reference sequence). CDR3 amino acids: CASGLDRQPATNEKLFF. The CDR3 DNA is TGTGCTAGCGGACTCGACAGACAACCCGCAACTAATGAAAAACTGTTTTTT.